This T cell receptor beta chain comes out of a study of post-analysis software for immune sequencing data. Germline trimming cut 6 bases from V and 3 bases from J; bases unmatched to any gene: 10. Germline V lookup: CDR1 SGHRS, CDR2 YFSETQ. This CDR3 is 15 amino acids long. Comment on this clonotype: Its antigen is currently unknown.

Libraries were made from TCR beta cDNA, and they carried unique molecular identifiers. TCRdb processed the PCR reads anew with MiXCR; each CDR3 protein has one entry. This table has about 770,000 distinct CDR3 sequences, around 45% appearing once. Findings of the study overall: Patients carried a few TRBV segments more frequently than controls did, and TRBV5-6, TRBV5-1 and TRBV20-1 were among them.

The sequencing input was blood. V gene TRBV5-1 combines with J gene TRBJ2-3; 7 nucleotides match TRBD2. The clonotype comes from a girl aged 5-17 years with multiple sclerosis. CDR3 nucleotide sequence: TGCGCCAGCAACGTGTTAGGCGGGAGTACAGATACGCAGTATTTT. Its protein is CASNVLGGSTDTQYF.